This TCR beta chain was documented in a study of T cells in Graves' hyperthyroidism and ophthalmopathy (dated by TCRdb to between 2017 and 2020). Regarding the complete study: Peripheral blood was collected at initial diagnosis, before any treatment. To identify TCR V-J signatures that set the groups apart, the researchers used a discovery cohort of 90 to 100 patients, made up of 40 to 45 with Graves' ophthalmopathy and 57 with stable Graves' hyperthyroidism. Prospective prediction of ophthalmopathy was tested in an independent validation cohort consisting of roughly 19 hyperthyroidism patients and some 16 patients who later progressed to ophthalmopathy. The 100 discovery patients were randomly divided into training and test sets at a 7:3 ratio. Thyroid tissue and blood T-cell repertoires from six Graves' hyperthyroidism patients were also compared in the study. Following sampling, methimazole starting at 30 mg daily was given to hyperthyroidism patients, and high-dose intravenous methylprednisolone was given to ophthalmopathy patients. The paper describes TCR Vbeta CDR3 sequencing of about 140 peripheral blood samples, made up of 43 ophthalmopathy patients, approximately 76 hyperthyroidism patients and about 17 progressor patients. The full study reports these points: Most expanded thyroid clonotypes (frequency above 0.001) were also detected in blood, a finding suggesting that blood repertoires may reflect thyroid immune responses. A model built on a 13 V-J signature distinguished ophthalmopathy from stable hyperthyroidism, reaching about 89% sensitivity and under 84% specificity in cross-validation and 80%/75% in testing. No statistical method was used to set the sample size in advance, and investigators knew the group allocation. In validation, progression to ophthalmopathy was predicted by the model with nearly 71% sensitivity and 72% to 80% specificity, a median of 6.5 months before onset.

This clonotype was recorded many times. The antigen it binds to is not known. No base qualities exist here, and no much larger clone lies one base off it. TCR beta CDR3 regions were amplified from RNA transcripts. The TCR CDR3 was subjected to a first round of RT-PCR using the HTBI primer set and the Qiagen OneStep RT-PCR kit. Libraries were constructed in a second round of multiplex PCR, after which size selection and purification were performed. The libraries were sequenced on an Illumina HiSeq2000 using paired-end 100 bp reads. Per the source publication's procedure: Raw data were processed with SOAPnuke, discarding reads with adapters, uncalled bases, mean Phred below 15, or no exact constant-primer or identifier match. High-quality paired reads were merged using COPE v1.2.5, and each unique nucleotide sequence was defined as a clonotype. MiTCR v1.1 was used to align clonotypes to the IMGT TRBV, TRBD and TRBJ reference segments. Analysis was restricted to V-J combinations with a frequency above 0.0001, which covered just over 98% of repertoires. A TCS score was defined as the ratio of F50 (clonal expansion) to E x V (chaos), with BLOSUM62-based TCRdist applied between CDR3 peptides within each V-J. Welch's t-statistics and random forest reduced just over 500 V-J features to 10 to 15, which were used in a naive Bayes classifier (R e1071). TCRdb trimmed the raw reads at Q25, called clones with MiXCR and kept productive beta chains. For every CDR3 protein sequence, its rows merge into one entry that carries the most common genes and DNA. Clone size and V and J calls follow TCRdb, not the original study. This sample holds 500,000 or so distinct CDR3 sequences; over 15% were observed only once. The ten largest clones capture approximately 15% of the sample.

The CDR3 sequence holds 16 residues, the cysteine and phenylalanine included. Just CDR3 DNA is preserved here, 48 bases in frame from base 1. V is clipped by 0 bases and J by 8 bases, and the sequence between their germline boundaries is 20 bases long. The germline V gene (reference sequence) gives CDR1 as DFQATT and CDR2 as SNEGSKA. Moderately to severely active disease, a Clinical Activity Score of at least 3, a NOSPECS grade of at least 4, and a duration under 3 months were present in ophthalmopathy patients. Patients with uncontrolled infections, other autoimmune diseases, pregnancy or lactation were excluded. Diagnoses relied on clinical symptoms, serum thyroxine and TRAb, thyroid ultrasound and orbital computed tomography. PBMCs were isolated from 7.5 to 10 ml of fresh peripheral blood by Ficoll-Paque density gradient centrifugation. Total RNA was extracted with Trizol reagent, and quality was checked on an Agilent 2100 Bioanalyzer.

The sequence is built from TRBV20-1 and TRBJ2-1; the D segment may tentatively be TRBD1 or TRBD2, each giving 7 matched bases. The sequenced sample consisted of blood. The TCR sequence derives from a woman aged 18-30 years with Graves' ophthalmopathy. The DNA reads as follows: TGCAGTGCTAGAGAAGATTGGACTAGGGGGCTCCATGAGCAGTTCTTC. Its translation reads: CSAREDWTRGLHEQFF.